This TCR beta chain emerged from a study of response to subunit inactivated influenza vaccine. General study findings and limits: New T cells are recruited in small numbers by each seasonal influenza vaccination, according to the authors' suggestion.

In TCRdb, the RT-PCR reads were re-called with MiXCR into one record per CDR3 protein. This sample has roughly 780,000 distinct CDR3 sequences, with around 20% found just once. This clonotype was observed a few times. Its cognate antigen is unknown. The CDR3 contains 17 residues. V gave up 4 bases and J gave up 0 bases; unmatched junction bases: 8. Germline CDR1 reads LGHDT; CDR2 reads YNNKEL (reference sequence). Specimen: PBMCs from blood, collected 5 to 6 days after vaccination. The clonotype originates from a man aged 50 to 60 who received an inactivated influenza vaccine. The rearrangement joins TRBV3-1 to TRBJ2-3; 9 bases match TRBD1. The CDR3 DNA is TGTGCCAGCAGCCGTGGGACAGGGTCGTGGAGCACAGATACGCAGTATTTT. As protein: CASSRGTGSWSTDTQYF.